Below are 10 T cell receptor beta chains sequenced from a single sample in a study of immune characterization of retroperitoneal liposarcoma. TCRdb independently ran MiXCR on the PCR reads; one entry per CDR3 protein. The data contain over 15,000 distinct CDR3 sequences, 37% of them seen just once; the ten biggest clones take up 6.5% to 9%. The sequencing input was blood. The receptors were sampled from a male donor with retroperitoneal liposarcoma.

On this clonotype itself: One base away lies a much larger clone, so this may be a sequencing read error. The CDR3 spells CASGGRDRGTQYF. CDR3 coding DNA: TGTGCCAGCGGGGGGCGGGACAGGGGTACCCAGTACTTC. This chain uses TRBV6-8 with TRBJ2-3; 10 nucleotides align to TRBD1. The J call is doubtful: the DNA matches TRBJ2-5 better. The CDR3 loop spans 13 amino acids. The germline V gene has CDR1 MNHGY and CDR2 SAAAGT.

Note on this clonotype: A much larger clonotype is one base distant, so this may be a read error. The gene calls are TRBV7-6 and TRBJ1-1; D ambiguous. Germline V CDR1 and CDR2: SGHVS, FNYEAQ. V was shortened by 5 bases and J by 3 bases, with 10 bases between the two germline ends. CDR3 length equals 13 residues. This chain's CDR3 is CASSVEYYTEAFF. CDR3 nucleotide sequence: TGTGCCAGCAGCGTAGAGTACTACACTGAAGCTTTCTTT. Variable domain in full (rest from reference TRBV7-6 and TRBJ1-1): GAGVSQSPRYKVTKRGQDVALRCDPISGHVSLYWYRQALGQGPEFLTYFNYEAQQDKSGLPNDRFSAERPEGSISTLTIQRTEQRDSAMYRCASSVEYYTEAFFGQGTRLTVV.

The CDR3: CASQPAGASYEQYF. The CDR3, as DNA: TGTGCCAGCCAGCCGGCAGGGGCCTCCTACGAGCAGTATTTT. The chain couples TRBV28 to TRBJ2-3, with D tentatively TRBD1 (6 bases). CDR1 and CDR2 from the germline V gene are MDHEN and SYDVKM. The CDR3 sequence is 14 residues long. V shed 8 bases and J shed 11 bases, with 23 bases lying between them.

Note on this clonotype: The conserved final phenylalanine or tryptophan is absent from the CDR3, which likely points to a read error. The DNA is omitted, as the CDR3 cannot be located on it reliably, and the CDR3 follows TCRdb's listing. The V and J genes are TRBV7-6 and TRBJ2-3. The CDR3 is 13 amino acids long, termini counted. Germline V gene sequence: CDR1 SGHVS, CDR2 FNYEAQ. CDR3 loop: CASSTKPNYEQYS.

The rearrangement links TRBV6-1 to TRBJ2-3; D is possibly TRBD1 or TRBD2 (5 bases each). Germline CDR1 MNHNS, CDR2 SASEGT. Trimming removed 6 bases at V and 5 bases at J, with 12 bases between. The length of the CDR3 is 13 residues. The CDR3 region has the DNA TGTGCCAGCAGGTCAGGGAGTATAGATACGCAGTATTTT. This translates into CASRSGSIDTQYF.

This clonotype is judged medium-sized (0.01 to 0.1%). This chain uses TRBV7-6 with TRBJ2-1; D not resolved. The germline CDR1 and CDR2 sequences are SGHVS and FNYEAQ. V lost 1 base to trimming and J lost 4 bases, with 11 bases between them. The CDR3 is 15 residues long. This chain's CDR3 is CASSLEAVGYNEQFF. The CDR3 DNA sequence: TGTGCCAGCAGCTTAGAGGCCGTCGGATACAATGAGCAGTTCTTC.

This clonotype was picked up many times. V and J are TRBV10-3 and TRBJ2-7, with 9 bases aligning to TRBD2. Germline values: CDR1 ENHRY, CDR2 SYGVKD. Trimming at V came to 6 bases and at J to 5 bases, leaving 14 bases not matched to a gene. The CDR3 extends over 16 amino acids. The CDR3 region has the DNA TGTGCCATCAGAGTAGCGGGAGAGGCCCAGCGCCACGAGCAGTACTTC. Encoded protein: CAIRVAGEAQRHEQYF.

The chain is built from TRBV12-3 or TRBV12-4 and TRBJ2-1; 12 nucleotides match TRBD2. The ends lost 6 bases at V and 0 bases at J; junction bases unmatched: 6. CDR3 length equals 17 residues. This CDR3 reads CASSQTSGGFSYNEQFF. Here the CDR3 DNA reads TGTGCCAGCAGCCAAACTAGCGGGGGGTTCTCCTACAATGAGCAGTTCTTC.

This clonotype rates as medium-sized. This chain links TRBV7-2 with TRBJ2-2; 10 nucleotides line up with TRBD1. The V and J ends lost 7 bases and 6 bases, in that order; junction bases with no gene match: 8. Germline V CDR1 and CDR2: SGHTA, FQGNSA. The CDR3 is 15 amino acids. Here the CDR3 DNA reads TGTGCCAGCATCCATCCGACAGGGGGCGCCGGGGAGCTGTTTTTT. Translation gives CASIHPTGGAGELFF. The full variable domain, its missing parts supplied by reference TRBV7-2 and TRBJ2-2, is GAGVSQSPSNKVTEKGKDVELRCDPISGHTALYWYRQSLGQGLEFLIYFQGNSAPDKSGLPSDRFSAERTGGSVSTLTIQRTQQEDSAVYLCASIHPTGGAGELFFGEGSRLTVL.

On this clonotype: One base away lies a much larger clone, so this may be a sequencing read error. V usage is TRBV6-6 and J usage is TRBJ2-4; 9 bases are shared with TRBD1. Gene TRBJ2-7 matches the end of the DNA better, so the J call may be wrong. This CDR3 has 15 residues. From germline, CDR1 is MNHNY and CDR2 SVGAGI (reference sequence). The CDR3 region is CSSSGPGQGYYEQYF. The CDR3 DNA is TGTTCCAGCAGTGGACCGGGACAGGGATACTACGAGCAGTACTTC.